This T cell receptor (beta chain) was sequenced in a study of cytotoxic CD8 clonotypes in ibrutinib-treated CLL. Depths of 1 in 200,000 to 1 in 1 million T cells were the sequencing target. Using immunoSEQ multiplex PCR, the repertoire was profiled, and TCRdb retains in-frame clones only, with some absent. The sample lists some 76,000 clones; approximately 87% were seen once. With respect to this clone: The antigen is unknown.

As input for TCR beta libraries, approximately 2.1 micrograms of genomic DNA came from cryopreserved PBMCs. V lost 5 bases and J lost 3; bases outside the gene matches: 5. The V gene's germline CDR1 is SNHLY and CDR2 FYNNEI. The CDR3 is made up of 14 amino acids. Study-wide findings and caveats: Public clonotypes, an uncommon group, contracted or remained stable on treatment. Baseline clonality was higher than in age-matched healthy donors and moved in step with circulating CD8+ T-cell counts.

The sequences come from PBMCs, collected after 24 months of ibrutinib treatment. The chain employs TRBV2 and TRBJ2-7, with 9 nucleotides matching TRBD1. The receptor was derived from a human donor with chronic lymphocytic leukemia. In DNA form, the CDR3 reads TGTGCCAGCAGTCTGGAGACAGGGGGCTACGAGCAGTACTTC. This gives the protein CASSLETGGYEQYF. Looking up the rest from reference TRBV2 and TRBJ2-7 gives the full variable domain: EPEVTQTPSHQVTQMGQEVILRCVPISNHLYFYWYRQILGQKVEFLVSFYNNEISEKSEIFDDQFSVERPDGSNFTLKIRSTKLEDSAMYFCASSLETGGYEQYFGPGTRLTVT.